This paragraph reports one T cell receptor beta chain. The sample comes from a study of blood T cell repertoires in COVID-19. Using immunoSEQ multiplex PCR, the repertoire was profiled, and TCRdb retains in-frame clones only, with some absent. There are approximately 70,000 clones in the sample; roughly 87% occur only once, and roughly 15% lies in the top ten. The sample consisted of peripheral blood. This TCR was sampled from a woman aged 80 or over with acute or convalescent COVID-19.

CDR3 nucleotides: TGTGCCAGCAGCATCAGTCGGGGCACAGATACGCAGTATTTT. Protein: CASSISRGTDTQYF. This chain connects TRBV7-2 to TRBJ2-3; D not certain. The CDR3 spans 14 residues. In germline, CDR1 is SGHTA, CDR2 FQGNSA. V was shortened by 5 bases and J by 1 base, with 10 bases between the two germline ends.